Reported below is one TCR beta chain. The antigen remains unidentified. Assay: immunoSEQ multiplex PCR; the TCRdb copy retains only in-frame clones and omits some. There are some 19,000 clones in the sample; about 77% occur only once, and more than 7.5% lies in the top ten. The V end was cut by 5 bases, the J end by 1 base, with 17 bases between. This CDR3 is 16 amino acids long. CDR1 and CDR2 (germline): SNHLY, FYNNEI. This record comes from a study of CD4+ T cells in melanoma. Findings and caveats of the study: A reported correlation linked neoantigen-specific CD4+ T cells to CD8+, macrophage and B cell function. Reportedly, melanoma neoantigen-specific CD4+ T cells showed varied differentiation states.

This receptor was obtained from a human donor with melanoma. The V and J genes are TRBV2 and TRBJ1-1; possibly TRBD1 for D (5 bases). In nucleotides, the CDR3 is TGTGCCAGCAGTCCCACGGGGCGGGTCAGGAACACTGAAGCTTTCTTT. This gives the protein CASSPTGRVRNTEAFF.